Listed below are T cell receptor beta chains from one sample, sequenced in a study of T-cell reconstitution after alpha-beta-depleted transplantation in children. One entry per CDR3 protein results from TCRdb running MiXCR on the PCR reads. The profile covers approximately 430,000 distinct CDR3 sequences, with about a sixth appearing a single time and roughly 29% taken by the ten largest. The sequencing used PBMCs, mostly from graft donor cells, collected 360 days after TCRalphabeta/CD19-depleted stem cell transplant. The receptor set was obtained from a boy in the first two years of life who had a stem cell transplant for Wiskott-Aldrich syndrome, so the T cells may come from the graft donor. Both conserved end residues are part of each CDR3. D genes are given only for firm matches.

TRBJ2-2	TRBD2	TRBV6-2/TRBV6-3	CASKTAGGPGAGELFF
TRBJ2-3	.	TRBV5-1	CASSLIGEDTQYF
TRBJ2-1	TRBD2	TRBV11-1	CASSLPPGLAGDGGNNEQFF
TRBJ2-7	.	TRBV28	CASSGAGFGNYEQYF
TRBJ2-7	.	TRBV20-1	CSARDVGNYEQYF
TRBJ2-1	TRBD1	TRBV29-1	CSVEGDRDGEQFF
TRBJ2-1	.	TRBV2	CASSGGPFSYNEQFF
TRBJ2-5	.	TRBV13	CASTLGYQETQYF
TRBJ1-2	TRBD1	TRBV12-3/TRBV12-4	CASSPTGTGSGYTF
TRBJ1-5	TRBD1	TRBV28	CASSPTGEGNQPQHF
TRBJ2-3	TRBD1	TRBV29-1	CSVEWTGGDTQYF
TRBJ2-5	.	TRBV7-2	CASSFGLKETQYF
TRBJ2-1	TRBD2	TRBV12-3/TRBV12-4	CASSFGLAGASEQFF
TRBJ2-2	.	TRBV20-1	CSASYFPTGELFF
TRBJ2-3	TRBD1	TRBV7-2	CASSLLGGGVTDTQYF
TRBJ2-7	TRBD2	TRBV7-6	CASSLAQAGGRYEQYF